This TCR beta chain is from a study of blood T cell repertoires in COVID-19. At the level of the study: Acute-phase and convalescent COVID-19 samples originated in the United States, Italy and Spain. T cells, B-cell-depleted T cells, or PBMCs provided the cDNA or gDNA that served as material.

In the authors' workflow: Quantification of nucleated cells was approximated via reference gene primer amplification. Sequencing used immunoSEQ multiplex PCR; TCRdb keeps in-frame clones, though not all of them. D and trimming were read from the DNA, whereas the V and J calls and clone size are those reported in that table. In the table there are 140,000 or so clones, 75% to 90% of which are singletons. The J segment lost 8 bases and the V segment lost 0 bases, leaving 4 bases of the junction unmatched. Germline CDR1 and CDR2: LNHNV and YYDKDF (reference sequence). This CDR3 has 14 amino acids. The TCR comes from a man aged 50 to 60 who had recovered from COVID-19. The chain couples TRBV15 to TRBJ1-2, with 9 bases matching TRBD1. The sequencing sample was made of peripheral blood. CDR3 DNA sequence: TGTGCCACCAGCAGAGACCGGACAGGGGAAGGCTACACCTTC. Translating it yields CATSRDRTGEGYTF.